The rows below give T cell receptor beta chains drawn from one sample of a study of T cell responses to AZD1222 COVID-19 vaccine. Measured with immunoSEQ multiplex PCR; TCRdb has only the in-frame clones, and not every one. The data show roughly 150,000 clones, with approximately 90% seen just once and 5.5% to 7% held by the top ten. This specimen consisted of peripheral blood, obtained after recovery from COVID-19. These receptors came from an adult who had recovered from COVID-19. The CDR3 runs from the conserved cysteine through the conserved F or W. D genes are given only for firm matches. The size entry is marked missing in some rows and otherwise reads once, few, many or a size class.

d_gene: TRBD1; j_gene: TRBJ1-2; abundance: -; v_gene: TRBV7-9; CDR3nt: TGTGCCAGCAGCTTCGCCGACAGGGACTACACCTTC; CDR3aa: CASSFADRDYTF
d_gene: TRBD1; j_gene: TRBJ1-2; abundance: -; v_gene: TRBV7-2; CDR3nt: TGTGCCAGCAGCGGACGGGACAGACCCGCTGGCTACACCTTC; CDR3aa: CASSGRDRPAGYTF
d_gene: TRBD1; j_gene: TRBJ2-7; abundance: -; v_gene: TRBV5-1; CDR3nt: TGCGCCAGCAGCCCAAATCCGGGACAGACTTCCTACGAGCAGTACTTC; CDR3aa: CASSPNPGQTSYEQYF
d_gene: -; j_gene: TRBJ1-2; abundance: once; v_gene: TRBV19; CDR3nt: TGTGCCAGTAGCTCTATTGACAGCTATGGCTACACCTTC; CDR3aa: CASSSIDSYGYTF
d_gene: -; j_gene: TRBJ2-7; abundance: -; v_gene: TRBV18; CDR3nt: TGTGCCAGCTCACCCTTACAGGAACGGGGGGAGCAGTACTTC; CDR3aa: CASSPLQERGEQYF
d_gene: -; j_gene: TRBJ1-2; abundance: -; v_gene: TRBV23-1; CDR3nt: TGCGCCAGCAGTCCATCGAGACGAGGCCCGCACTATGGCTACACCTTC; CDR3aa: CASSPSRRGPHYGYTF
d_gene: TRBD1; j_gene: TRBJ1-1; abundance: -; v_gene: TRBV3-1/TRBV3-2; CDR3nt: TGTGCCAGCAGCCAAGTAAACACAGGGGGCGCTTTCTTT; CDR3aa: CASSQVNTGGAFF
d_gene: TRBD1; j_gene: TRBJ2-7; abundance: -; v_gene: TRBV10-3; CDR3nt: TGTGCCAGCAGCCGGACAGGGGCGGCCTACGAGCAGTACTTC; CDR3aa: CASSRTGAAYEQYF
d_gene: -; j_gene: TRBJ2-3; abundance: -; v_gene: TRBV11-3; CDR3nt: TGTGCCAGCAGCTCGGGGCGAGGCACAGATACGCAGTATTTT; CDR3aa: CASSSGRGTDTQYF
d_gene: -; j_gene: TRBJ2-7; abundance: -; v_gene: TRBV29-1; CDR3nt: TGCAGCGTTGAGTTCTCCTACGAGCAGTACTTC; CDR3aa: CSVEFSYEQYF
d_gene: -; j_gene: TRBJ1-1; abundance: -; v_gene: TRBV24-1; CDR3nt: TGTGCCACCAGTGACCACAACACTGAAGCTTTCTTT; CDR3aa: CATSDHNTEAFF
d_gene: -; j_gene: TRBJ1-4; abundance: -; v_gene: TRBV29-1; CDR3nt: TGCAGCGTTGACAGGGGAACAACTAATGAAAAACTGTTTTTT; CDR3aa: CSVDRGTTNEKLFF
d_gene: -; j_gene: TRBJ2-7; abundance: -; v_gene: TRBV7-9; CDR3nt: TGTGCCAGCAGCTTAGCGTTCGACCGGGAATCCTACGAGCAGTACTTC; CDR3aa: CASSLAFDRESYEQYF
d_gene: -; j_gene: TRBJ1-4; abundance: -; v_gene: TRBV10-3; CDR3nt: TGTGCCGTTTCAACTAATGAAAAACTGTTTTTT; CDR3aa: CAVSTNEKLFF
d_gene: TRBD1; j_gene: TRBJ2-7; abundance: -; v_gene: TRBV28; CDR3nt: TGTGCCAGCAGTTTTTATGGGACAGGGATCTACGAGCAGTACTTC; CDR3aa: CASSFYGTGIYEQYF
d_gene: -; j_gene: TRBJ2-1; abundance: -; v_gene: TRBV7-6; CDR3nt: TGTGCCAGCAGCTTATCTGGCGATGAGCAGTTCTTC; CDR3aa: CASSLSGDEQFF
d_gene: -; j_gene: TRBJ2-5; abundance: -; v_gene: TRBV7-8; CDR3nt: TGTGCCAGCAGCCGAGACGGGTCAGAGACCCAGTACTTC; CDR3aa: CASSRDGSETQYF
d_gene: -; j_gene: TRBJ2-2; abundance: -; v_gene: TRBV3-1/TRBV3-2; CDR3nt: TGTGCCAGCAGACGCACAGGGAGCGCCACCGGGGAGCTGTTTTTT; CDR3aa: CASRRTGSATGELFF
d_gene: TRBD1; j_gene: TRBJ2-2; abundance: -; v_gene: TRBV7-3; CDR3nt: TGTGCCAGCAGCTCTGGGACAGGGAGTAGCACCGGGGAGCTGTTTTTT; CDR3aa: CASSSGTGSSTGELFF
d_gene: -; j_gene: TRBJ2-4; abundance: -; v_gene: TRBV4-3; CDR3nt: TGCGCCAGCAGCCAAGATCCTAGGGAAAACATTCAGTACTTC; CDR3aa: CASSQDPRENIQYF
d_gene: -; j_gene: TRBJ2-2; abundance: -; v_gene: TRBV19; CDR3nt: TGTGCCAGTAGTATAATTGAGGGGGTTGCCACCGGGGAGCTGTTTTTT; CDR3aa: CASSIIEGVATGELFF
d_gene: -; j_gene: TRBJ2-3; abundance: -; v_gene: TRBV19; CDR3nt: TGTGCCAGTAGTAGCGCAGATACGCAGTATTTT; CDR3aa: CASSSADTQYF
d_gene: -; j_gene: TRBJ1-1; abundance: once; v_gene: TRBV9; CDR3nt: TGTGCCAGCAGCGTAGTCCCGGAGAAGAACACTGAAGCTTTCTTT; CDR3aa: CASSVVPEKNTEAFF
d_gene: TRBD2; j_gene: TRBJ2-1; abundance: -; v_gene: TRBV10-3; CDR3nt: TGTGCCATCAGTGAGGTCGCTAGCGGGGAGCGGGATGAGCAGTTCTTC; CDR3aa: CAISEVASGERDEQFF
d_gene: -; j_gene: TRBJ1-1; abundance: -; v_gene: TRBV19; CDR3nt: TGTGCCAGTAGTATAGACAGAACTGCGAACACTGAAGCTTTCTTT; CDR3aa: CASSIDRTANTEAFF
d_gene: -; j_gene: TRBJ2-1; abundance: -; v_gene: TRBV7-8; CDR3nt: TGTGCCAGCAGCTTAGAATGGCTTCCCTCCTACAATGAGCAGTTCTTC; CDR3aa: CASSLEWLPSYNEQFF
d_gene: TRBD2; j_gene: TRBJ2-1; abundance: -; v_gene: TRBV4-1; CDR3nt: TGCGCCAGCAGCCAAGAGGTGGCGGGAGTACAGAACAATGAGCAGTTCTTC; CDR3aa: CASSQEVAGVQNNEQFF
d_gene: TRBD2; j_gene: TRBJ2-7; abundance: -; v_gene: TRBV14; CDR3nt: TGTGCCAGCAGCCGCCTGACTAGCGGTACCTCTCGTGAGCAGTACTTC; CDR3aa: CASSRLTSGTSREQYF
d_gene: TRBD2; j_gene: TRBJ2-5; abundance: -; v_gene: TRBV7-9; CDR3nt: TGTGCCAGCAGCTTAGGTGGGTCTAGCGGGGGCCAAGAGACCCAGTACTTC; CDR3aa: CASSLGGSSGGQETQYF
d_gene: -; j_gene: TRBJ1-6; abundance: -; v_gene: TRBV6-5; CDR3nt: TGTGCCAGCAGTTACGGCGGGGTCGAGGGGTATTCACCCCTCCACTTT; CDR3aa: CASSYGGVEGYSPLHF
d_gene: -; j_gene: TRBJ1-1; abundance: -; v_gene: TRBV7-9; CDR3nt: TGTGCCAGCAGCTTGAGGGAATACACTGAAGCTTTCTTT; CDR3aa: CASSLREYTEAFF
d_gene: TRBD2; j_gene: TRBJ2-7; abundance: -; v_gene: TRBV6-2/TRBV6-3; CDR3nt: TGTGCCAGCAGTTACACGGGACTAGCGGGCAAATACGAGCAGTACTTC; CDR3aa: CASSYTGLAGKYEQYF
d_gene: TRBD1; j_gene: TRBJ2-3; abundance: -; v_gene: TRBV15; CDR3nt: TGTGCCACCAGGGCAGACAGGGGAGCGGGCACAGATACGCAGTATTTT; CDR3aa: CATRADRGAGTDTQYF
d_gene: -; j_gene: TRBJ2-7; abundance: -; v_gene: TRBV6-5; CDR3nt: TGTGCCAGCAGTTCGAACGACGAGCAGTACTTC; CDR3aa: CASSSNDEQYF
d_gene: -; j_gene: TRBJ2-7; abundance: -; v_gene: TRBV3-1/TRBV3-2; CDR3nt: TGTGCCAGCAGCCAAGGGGGGGGCGGGAAGACGCAGTACTTC; CDR3aa: CASSQGGGGKTQYF
d_gene: -; j_gene: TRBJ2-5; abundance: -; v_gene: TRBV20-1; CDR3nt: TGCAGTGCTCGCCAAGAGACCCAGTACTTC; CDR3aa: CSARQETQYF
d_gene: -; j_gene: TRBJ1-3; abundance: -; v_gene: TRBV6-5; CDR3nt: TGTGCCAGCAGGCGGGCGTCTGGAAACACCATATATTTT; CDR3aa: CASRRASGNTIYF
d_gene: TRBD2; j_gene: TRBJ2-1; abundance: once; v_gene: TRBV7-2; CDR3nt: TGTGCCAGCAGCTTAGCCCGAACTAGCGGGGGGTCCGGAGGCCTCAATGAGCAGTTCTTC; CDR3aa: CASSLARTSGGSGGLNEQFF
d_gene: -; j_gene: TRBJ1-5; abundance: -; v_gene: TRBV19; CDR3nt: TGTGCCAGTAGTATTTCTGGGCCCAATCAGCCCCAGCATTTT; CDR3aa: CASSISGPNQPQHF
d_gene: TRBD1; j_gene: TRBJ1-2; abundance: few; v_gene: TRBV29-1; CDR3nt: TGCAGCGCAGAAGGAGGGACAGGGGTCACTCATGGCTACACCTTC; CDR3aa: CSAEGGTGVTHGYTF
d_gene: -; j_gene: TRBJ2-7; abundance: -; v_gene: TRBV7-2; CDR3nt: TGTGCCAGCAGCTTAGGGGTATACGAGCAGTACTTC; CDR3aa: CASSLGVYEQYF
d_gene: -; j_gene: TRBJ1-1; abundance: -; v_gene: TRBV9; CDR3nt: TGTGCCAGCAGCGAGGGGTCCGGGGCTAACACTGAAGCTTTCTTT; CDR3aa: CASSEGSGANTEAFF
d_gene: -; j_gene: TRBJ2-7; abundance: -; v_gene: TRBV2; CDR3nt: TGTGCCAGCAGCCCCGACGCAGGGGGGGGGCAGTACTTC; CDR3aa: CASSPDAGGGQYF
d_gene: TRBD2; j_gene: TRBJ2-7; abundance: -; v_gene: TRBV11-2; CDR3nt: TGTGCCAGCAGCTTCGGGGGGGATTCCTACGAGCAGTACTTC; CDR3aa: CASSFGGDSYEQYF
d_gene: -; j_gene: TRBJ1-1; abundance: -; v_gene: TRBV6-1; CDR3nt: TGTGCCAGCAGTGAAGGGACAGATATGAACACTGAAGCTTTCTTT; CDR3aa: CASSEGTDMNTEAFF
d_gene: -; j_gene: TRBJ2-3; abundance: -; v_gene: TRBV5-6; CDR3nt: TGTGCCAGCAGCTGGGGGGGCACAGATACGCAGTATTTT; CDR3aa: CASSWGGTDTQYF
d_gene: TRBD1; j_gene: TRBJ1-2; abundance: -; v_gene: TRBV6-5; CDR3nt: TGTGCCAGCAGGGGGACAGGGGGTCTCTATGGCTACACCTTC; CDR3aa: CASRGTGGLYGYTF
d_gene: TRBD1; j_gene: TRBJ1-6; abundance: -; v_gene: TRBV4-2; CDR3nt: TGTGCCAGCAGCCAACCTTGGCCGGGACAGGGCGTGTTTGTTGAAAATTCACCCCTCCACTTT; CDR3aa: CASSQPWPGQGVFVENSPLHF
d_gene: TRBD1; j_gene: TRBJ2-1; abundance: -; v_gene: TRBV7-2; CDR3nt: TGTGCCAGCAGCCGGGGACAGGGGTTCTACAATGAGCAGTTCTTC; CDR3aa: CASSRGQGFYNEQFF
d_gene: -; j_gene: TRBJ1-2; abundance: -; v_gene: TRBV27; CDR3nt: TGTGCCAGCAGTCCTACGTCTGCACGTGGCTACACCTTC; CDR3aa: CASSPTSARGYTF
d_gene: TRBD1; j_gene: TRBJ1-1; abundance: -; v_gene: TRBV10-2; CDR3nt: TGCGCCAGCAGTGTTGGGACAGATAGTAAAGCTTTCTTT; CDR3aa: CASSVGTDSKAFF
d_gene: -; j_gene: TRBJ2-7; abundance: -; v_gene: TRBV7-8; CDR3nt: TGTGCCAGCAGCTTAGCCGGGAGCTCCTACGAGCAGTACTTC; CDR3aa: CASSLAGSSYEQYF
d_gene: -; j_gene: TRBJ1-1; abundance: -; v_gene: TRBV19; CDR3nt: TGTGCCAGCTATTGGAGGGGGGGGACTGAAGCTTTCTTT; CDR3aa: CASYWRGGTEAFF
d_gene: -; j_gene: TRBJ2-7; abundance: -; v_gene: TRBV18; CDR3nt: TGTGCCAGCTCACGACCCGGGCTCTCCTACGAGCAGTACTTC; CDR3aa: CASSRPGLSYEQYF
d_gene: -; j_gene: TRBJ2-3; abundance: -; v_gene: TRBV29-1; CDR3nt: TGCAGCGTTGAAGTCGGGGACACAGATACGCAGTATTTT; CDR3aa: CSVEVGDTDTQYF